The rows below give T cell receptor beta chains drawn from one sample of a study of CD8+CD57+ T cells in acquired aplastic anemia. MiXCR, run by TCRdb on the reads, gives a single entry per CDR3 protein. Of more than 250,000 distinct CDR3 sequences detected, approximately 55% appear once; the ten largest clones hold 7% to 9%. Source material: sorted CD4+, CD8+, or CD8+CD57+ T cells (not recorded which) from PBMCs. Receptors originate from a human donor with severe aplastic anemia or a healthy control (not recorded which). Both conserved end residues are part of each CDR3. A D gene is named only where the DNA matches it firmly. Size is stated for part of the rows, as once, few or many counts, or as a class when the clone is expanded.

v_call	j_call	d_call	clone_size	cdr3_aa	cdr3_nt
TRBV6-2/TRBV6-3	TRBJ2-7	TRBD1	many	CASSYRTGATYEQYF	TGTGCCAGCAGTTACAGGACAGGAGCTACCTACGAGCAGTACTTC
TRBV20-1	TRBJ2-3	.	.	CSAPRAAASTDTQYF	TGCAGTGCTCCAAGGGCGGCGGCTAGCACAGATACGCAGTATTTT
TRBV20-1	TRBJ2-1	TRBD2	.	CSARGGSDNEQFF	TGCAGTGCCCGGGGGGGCTCTGACAATGAGCAGTTCTTC
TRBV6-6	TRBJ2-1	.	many	CASSLGVGGEQFF	TGTGCCAGCAGTTTGGGGGTTGGAGGGGAGCAGTTCTTC
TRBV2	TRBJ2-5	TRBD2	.	CASTGLAGGPGETQYF	TGTGCCAGCACTGGACTAGCGGGAGGGCCGGGGGAGACCCAGTACTTC
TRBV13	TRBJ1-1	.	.	CASSSNLMDPDPEAFF	TGTGCCAGCAGCTCCAACCTCATGGACCCGGACCCTGAAGCTTTCTTT
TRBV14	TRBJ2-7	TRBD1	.	CASSFRTGVGYEQYF	TGTGCCAGCAGCTTCAGGACAGGTGTGGGCTACGAGCAGTACTTC
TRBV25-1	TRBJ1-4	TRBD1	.	CASSEQRGRGNEKLFF	TGTGCCAGCAGTGAACAAAGGGGCAGGGGGAATGAAAAACTGTTTTTT
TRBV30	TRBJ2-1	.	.	CACTMTSSYNEQFF	TGTGCCTGCACGATGACCAGCTCCTACAATGAGCAGTTCTTC
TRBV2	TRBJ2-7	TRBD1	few	CASSDQPRDRGWEQYF	TGTGCCAGCAGTGACCAGCCGCGGGACAGGGGGTGGGAGCAGTACTTC
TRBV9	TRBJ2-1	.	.	CASSAQGSVQFF	TGTGCCAGCAGCGCCCAGGGAAGTGTTCAGTTCTTC
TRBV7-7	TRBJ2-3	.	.	CASSSRKDGLYTDTQYF	TGTGCTAGCAGCTCGCGAAAAGACGGACTTTACACAGATACGCAGTATTTT
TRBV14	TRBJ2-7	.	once	CASSLAQGFPYEQYF	TGTGCCAGCAGCCTGGCTCAGGGCTTCCCCTACGAGCAGTACTTC
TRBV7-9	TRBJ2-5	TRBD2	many	CASSLGASGDGLSGETQYF	TGTGCCAGCAGCTTAGGGGCTAGCGGGGACGGCCTGTCCGGGGAGACCCAGTACTTC
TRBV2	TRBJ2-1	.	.	CASTEGHISSYNEQFF	TGTGCCAGCACCGAGGGCCATATTAGCTCCTACAATGAGCAGTTCTTC
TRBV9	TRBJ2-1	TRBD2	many	CASSPYGRAGDNEQFF	TGTGCCAGCAGCCCCTACGGGCGGGCGGGGGACAATGAGCAGTTCTTC
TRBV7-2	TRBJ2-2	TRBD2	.	CASSRLAGSTGELFF	TGTGCCAGCAGCCGACTAGCGGGGTCCACCGGGGAGCTGTTTTTT
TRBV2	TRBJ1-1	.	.	CASTGATEAFF	TGTGCCAGCACTGGGGCTACTGAAGCCTTCTTT
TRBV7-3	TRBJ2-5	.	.	CASSEAAQETQYF	TGTGCCAGCAGCGAGGCCGCCCAAGAGACCCAGTACTTC
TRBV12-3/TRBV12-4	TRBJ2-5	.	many	CASSSLGTQYF	TGTGCCAGCAGTTCATTAGGGACCCAGTACTTC
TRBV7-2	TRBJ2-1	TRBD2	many	CASSPAGGPSNEQFF	TGTGCCAGCAGCCCAGCGGGGGGGCCGTCCAATGAGCAGTTCTTC
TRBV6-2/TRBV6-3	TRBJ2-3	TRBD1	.	CASSYTLRTGSTDTQYF	TGTGCCAGCAGTTACACTCTCCGGACAGGTAGCACAGATACGCAGTATTTT
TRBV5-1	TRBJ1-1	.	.	CASSLIRVSNTEAFF	TGCGCCAGCAGCTTGATTCGAGTGTCGAACACTGAAGCTTTCTTT
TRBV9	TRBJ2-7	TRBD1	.	CANRAGTGGEQYF	TGTGCCAACCGGGCCGGGACAGGGGGGGAGCAGTACTTC
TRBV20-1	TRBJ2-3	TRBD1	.	CSATGATSTDTQYF	TGCAGTGCAACAGGGGCAACTAGCACAGATACGCAGTATTTT
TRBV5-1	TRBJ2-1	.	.	CASSPPTSGSSYNEQFF	TGCGCCAGCAGCCCGCCTACTAGTGGGAGTTCCTACAATGAGCAGTTCTTC
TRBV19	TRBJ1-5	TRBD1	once	CASSIRTGSRQPQHF	TGTGCCAGTAGTATCAGGACAGGGTCGCGACAGCCCCAGCATTTT
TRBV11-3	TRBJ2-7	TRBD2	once	CASSPRGTSGSEQYF	TGTGCCAGCAGCCCCAGAGGGACTAGCGGGAGCGAGCAGTACTTC
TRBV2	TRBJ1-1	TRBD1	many	CASSGTSGQTMNTEAFF	TGTGCCAGCAGTGGCACTTCGGGACAGACGATGAACACTGAAGCTTTCTTT
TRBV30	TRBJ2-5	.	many	CACTKLTGQETQYF	TGTGCCTGTACAAAATTGACAGGCCAAGAGACCCAGTACTTC
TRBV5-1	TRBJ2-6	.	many	CASSLNPGANVLTF	TGCGCCAGCAGCTTGAATCCTGGGGCCAACGTCCTGACTTTC
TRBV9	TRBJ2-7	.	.	CASSLTTVTYEQYF	TGTGCCAGCTCATTGACCACGGTTACCTACGAGCAGTACTTC
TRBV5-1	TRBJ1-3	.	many	CASSFETGASGNTIYF	TGCGCCAGCAGCTTCGAGACAGGAGCCTCTGGAAACACCATATATTTT